This T cell receptor (beta chain) appears in the sequencing data of a study of cytomegalovirus exposure and HLA in healthy donors. Vbeta (60) and Jbeta (13) primers were used in the PCR. Only in-frame clones appear in the TCRdb table, and some are missing; sequencing was by immunoSEQ multiplex PCR. The sample shows some 160,000 clones, roughly 82% of them seen only once. The CDR3 is 16 amino acids. Germline values: CDR1 MNHEY, CDR2 SVGAGI. V dropped 0 bases and J dropped 6; count of bases not matched to a gene: 6. Findings and caveats of the study: Later on, a genetic analysis was performed. It linked a missense variant in DCLRE1C with V- and J-gene trimming of TCR beta. Another analysis was done later, and it associated 16,951 TCR beta sequences with HLA alleles at 0.05 false discovery rate.

Comment on this clone: Its antigen is unidentified.

The chain couples TRBV6-5 to TRBJ2-2; 8 bases are shared with TRBD1. The sequence was collected from a woman aged 45-59 years in good health and CMV-seronegative. The sample taken for sequencing was PBMCs. The CDR3 sequence is CASSYSWTGSAGELFF. In DNA form, the CDR3 reads TGTGCCAGCAGTTACTCTTGGACAGGGTCCGCCGGGGAGCTGTTTTTT.